The entry that follows covers one TCR beta chain sequence. Recovery meant two consecutive negative NP/OP PCR tests, professional clearance, or resolved symptoms. This specimen belongs to a study of blood T cell repertoires in COVID-19. Study context: Some COVID-19 samples were acute and others convalescent; all came from the United States, Italy and Spain.

Here immunoSEQ multiplex PCR was the method, and the copy in TCRdb shows in-frame clones only, minus some. The table shows a few hundred thousand clones, with about 86% occurring only once. The source is a middle-aged man who had recovered from COVID-19. Sequenced: PBMCs or T cells enriched from blood (not recorded which).

The CDR3 here is CASSSQGAGEKLFF. In nucleotides, the CDR3 is TGTGCCAGCAGCTCCCAGGGGGCGGGTGAAAAACTGTTTTTT. This chain uses TRBV5-6 with TRBJ1-4, with TRBD1 matching 8 bases. Trimming took 3 bases from V and 7 from J; bases not matched to a gene: 5. The germline CDR1 and CDR2 sequences are SGHDT and YYEEEE. The CDR3 totals 14 residues.